This TCR beta chain comes out of a study of blood T cell repertoires in COVID-19. At the level of the study: PBMCs, B-cell-depleted T cells, or T cells provided the cDNA or gDNA that made up the material.

CDR1 is SNHLY, CDR2 FYNNEI, per germline. V dropped 8 bases and J dropped 1 base, with 11 bases sitting between them. The CDR3 loop spans 13 amino acids. Original processing methods: Reference gene primer amplification in the assay estimated nucleated cell counts. TCRdb's table, derived via immunoSEQ multiplex PCR, lists solely in-frame clones and lacks some. D and trimming come from the DNA, and the V and J calls and clone size come from that table. The table has fewer than 150,000 clones, about 91% seen once. Material: peripheral blood. The genes are TRBV2 and TRBJ1-1; D unclear. This clonotype was sampled from a woman aged 50 to 60 with active or convalescent COVID-19. CDR3 coding DNA: TGTGCCAGCCCAAAATTTTCGAACACTGAAGCTTTCTTT. This encodes CASPKFSNTEAFF.